The 13 T cell receptor beta chains given below trace back to one sample, sequenced in a study of shared clonotypes between healthy human individuals (dated by TCRdb to 2020 to 2022). The library was prepared using the immunoSEQ multiplex PCR assay. The immuneACCESS repertoire file appears here via TCRdb, limited to in-frame rearrangements. These files lack a portion of the clones; in checked studies, under half of the deficit traces to unresolved V genes, and the cause of the others is not known. Present in this sample are approximately 88,000 clones, 60% to 70% of which were seen just once. The ten biggest clones cover around half of the sample. The sequenced sample consisted of memory CD8+ T cells sorted from blood. This specimen's cell subset or site label, interpreted: CD45RO+ cells pooled with CCR7-negative TemRA cells. These receptors all stem from a man younger than 40 in good health.

The CDR3 nucleotides are TGTGCCAGCAGCCGCAAAGAGACCCAGTACTTC. Translation: CASSRKETQYF. This chain links TRBV7-9 with TRBJ2-5; no reliable D call. Germline CDR1 SEHNR, CDR2 FQNEAQ (reference sequence). The CDR3 contains 11 residues. Between the trimmed V and J ends, which lost 5 bases and 3 bases, there was a span of 4 bases.

For the CDR3, the DNA is TGTGCCAGCAGTGAAGGGGGGAGGCGGTTATACACAGATACGCAGTATTTT. It encodes CASSEGGRRLYTDTQYF. The chain is built from TRBV6-1 and TRBJ2-3, with D perhaps matching TRBD2 (6 bases). Per germline, CDR1 MNHNS and CDR2 SASEGT. The CDR3 sequence is 17 residues long. V was cut by 1 base and J by 2 bases, with 16 bases left in between.

V gene TRBV2 combines with J gene TRBJ1-3; perhaps TRBD1 as D (5 bases). This CDR3 is 16 amino acids long. V was shortened by 3 bases and J by 4 bases, with 16 bases between the two germline ends. Germline assignment: CDR1 SNHLY and CDR2 FYNNEI. The CDR3 DNA sequence: TGTGCCAGCAGTGAGGTTAGAGGGACGGCCGGAAACACCATATATTTT. Protein sequence: CASSEVRGTAGNTIYF.

J is TRBJ1-1 and V is TRBV7-6; no reliable D call. The CDR3 loop spans 12 amino acids. The germline CDR1 and CDR2 sequences are SGHVS and FNYEAQ. V gave up 4 bases and J gave up 1 base, with 4 bases separating them. As DNA, the CDR3 is TGTGCCAGCAGCTATGAGAACACTGAAGCTTTCTTT. It yields the protein CASSYENTEAFF.

This chain links TRBV6-6 with TRBJ2-7; TRBD2 matches at 8 bases. The CDR3 is 13 amino acids. Trimming at V came to 9 bases and at J to 0 bases, leaving 4 bases not matched to a gene. Germline V gives CDR1 MNHNY, CDR2 SVGAGI (reference sequence). The CDR3 protein is CASSGGSSYEQYF. In nucleotides, the CDR3 is TGTGCCAGTTCGGGGGGGAGCTCCTACGAGCAGTACTTC.

V gene TRBV27 combines with J gene TRBJ2-1; TRBD2 matches at 9 bases. CDR3 length equals 16 residues. Trimming cost V 5 bases and J 9 bases; bases outside gene matches: 14. Germline V gene lookup returns CDR1 MNHEY and CDR2 SMNVEV (reference sequence). The CDR3 sequence is CASSPQRTSVGGEQFF. CDR3 DNA sequence: TGTGCCAGCAGTCCGCAGCGGACTAGCGTGGGGGGTGAGCAGTTCTTC.

The chain employs TRBV7-2 and TRBJ2-5; TRBD2 matches at 10 bases. Germline V gene sequence: CDR1 SGHTA, CDR2 FQGNSA. There are 15 residues in the CDR3. Trimming cost V 3 bases and J 2 bases; bases outside gene matches: 3. The CDR3 spells CASSLGLAKQETQYF. The DNA for the CDR3 is TGTGCCAGCAGCTTGGGACTAGCGAAGCAAGAGACCCAGTACTTC.

J is TRBJ2-3 and V is TRBV19; the D is unclear. The CDR3 is made up of 16 amino acids. Trimming removed 5 bases at V and 2 bases at J, with 17 bases between. Germline loops: CDR1 LNHDA, CDR2 SQIVND (reference sequence). CDR3 loop: CASSLKGGFFTDTQYF. CDR3 coding DNA: TGTGCCAGTAGTCTAAAGGGCGGTTTCTTCACAGATACGCAGTATTTT.

The chain employs TRBV2 and TRBJ2-7, with 14 bases that match TRBD2. Germline CDR1 and CDR2: SNHLY and FYNNEI. The V segment lost 6 bases and the J segment 2 bases; nucleotides outside the gene matches: 9. This CDR3 contains 17 residues. CDR3: CASRGGTSGSNAYEQYF. The DNA of the CDR3 is TGTGCCAGCAGGGGGGGGACTAGCGGGAGCAACGCCTACGAGCAGTACTTC.

The chain has TRBV2 and TRBJ1-2; D unresolved. The germline V gene has CDR1 SNHLY and CDR2 FYNNEI. This CDR3 has 14 residues. V lost 2 bases, J lost 8 bases, and 15 bases lay in between. CDR3 nucleotide sequence: TGTGCCAGCAGTGAAACGGTTCCGGTCGGAGGCTACACCTTC. Amino acid sequence: CASSETVPVGGYTF.

This clone was seen repeatedly, ten times or more. The chain links TRBV4-3 to TRBJ2-1; 13 nucleotides agree with TRBD2. This CDR3 is built from 16 residues. The ends lost 4 bases at V and 4 bases at J; junction bases unmatched: 4. CDR1 is LGHNA and CDR2 is YSLEER in the germline V gene. The CDR3 DNA reads TGCGCCAGCAGCCGAGGGACTAGCGGGGATTACAATGAGCAGTTCTTC. Translated, it gives CASSRGTSGDYNEQFF.

This CDR3 is CASSESGRDNEQFF. CDR3 bases: TGTGCCAGCAGTGAGTCCGGGAGGGACAATGAGCAGTTCTTC. The V call is TRBV25-1, the J call TRBJ2-1; 8 nucleotides align to TRBD2. The CDR3 runs to 14 residues. Germline V gene lookup returns CDR1 MGHDK and CDR2 SYGVNS. Germline trimming cut 3 bases from V and 5 bases from J; bases unmatched to any gene: 3.

The CDR3 nucleotides read TGTGCCAGCTCACCACGTCTAGGACTAGCGGGGCCTAGCTCCTACAATGAGCAGTTCTTC. It translates to CASSPRLGLAGPSSYNEQFF. The V call is TRBV18, the J call TRBJ2-1, with 12 bases identical to TRBD2. CDR1 and CDR2 (germline): KGHSH, LQKENI. The trim removed 1 base at V and 0 bases at J, leaving 10 bases unmatched. CDR3 length: 20 residues.